The T cell receptor (beta chain) described here comes from a study of memory CD4+ T cells and cytomegalovirus serostatus. Trimming took 5 bases from V and 8 from J, leaving 21 bases between them. The germline gives CDR1 LNHNV, CDR2 YYDKDF (reference sequence). This CDR3 comprises 15 residues. TCRdb's table, derived via immunoSEQ multiplex PCR, lists solely in-frame clones and lacks some. The sample contains about 44,000 clones, around three quarters of which appear only once. Single viable CD3+CD4+CD8-CD45RO+ cells were sorted as the memory CD4+ T cells. The receptor was derived from an adult in good health and CMV-seronegative. The chain has TRBV15 and TRBJ1-2; TRBD1 might be the D (5 bases). Material: memory CD4+ T cells from blood. In DNA form, the CDR3 reads TGTGCCACCAGCGGTGAAAGGACGGGGGGAAGAGGCTACACCTTC. Translated, it gives CATSGERTGGRGYTF.